This TCR beta chain appears in the sequencing data of a study of T cells in Graves' hyperthyroidism and ophthalmopathy. Study information: Peripheral blood was taken when the disease was first diagnosed, before any treatment began.

This clonotype was seen repeatedly, ten times or more. Its cognate antigen is unknown. Whole-study findings and limits: Most expanded thyroid clonotypes above 0.001 also appeared in blood.

V was pared by 7 bases and J by 1 base, with 8 bases of the junction left unmatched. Germline V gene lookup returns CDR1 SQVTM and CDR2 ANQGSEA. This CDR3 comprises 15 residues. Researchers defined stable Graves' hyperthyroidism as no ophthalmopathy progression within 18 months. Extraction of PBMCs used 8 to 10 ml of fresh peripheral blood. From RNA transcripts, TCR beta CDR3 regions were amplified. A set of HTBI primers served as the primers for a first-round RT-PCR of the TCR CDR3. TCRdb reprocessed the multiplex PCR reads with MiXCR, giving one entry per CDR3 protein. Among approximately 370,000 distinct CDR3 sequences listed, about 15% were seen once.

The sequencing sample was made of blood. This TCR was recovered from a woman aged 25 to 39 with Graves' hyperthyroidism. J is TRBJ2-3 and V is TRBV29-1; 10 bases map to TRBD1. The DNA for the CDR3 is TGCAGCGAGTTGACCGGGACAGGGGGCACAGATACGCAGTATTTT. This gives the protein CSELTGTGGTDTQYF.